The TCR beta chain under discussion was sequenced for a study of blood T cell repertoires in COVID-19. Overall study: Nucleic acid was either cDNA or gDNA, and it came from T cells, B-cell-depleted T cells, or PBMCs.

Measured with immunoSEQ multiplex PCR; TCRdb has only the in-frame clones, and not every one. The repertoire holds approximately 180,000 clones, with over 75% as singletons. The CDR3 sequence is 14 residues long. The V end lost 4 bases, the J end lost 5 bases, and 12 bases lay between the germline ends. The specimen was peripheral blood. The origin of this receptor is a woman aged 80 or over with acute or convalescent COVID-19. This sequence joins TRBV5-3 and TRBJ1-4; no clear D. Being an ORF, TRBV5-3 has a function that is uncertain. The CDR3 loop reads CARSPAGRNEKLFF. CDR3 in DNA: TGTGCCAGAAGCCCCGCGGGGAGGAATGAAAAACTGTTTTTT.